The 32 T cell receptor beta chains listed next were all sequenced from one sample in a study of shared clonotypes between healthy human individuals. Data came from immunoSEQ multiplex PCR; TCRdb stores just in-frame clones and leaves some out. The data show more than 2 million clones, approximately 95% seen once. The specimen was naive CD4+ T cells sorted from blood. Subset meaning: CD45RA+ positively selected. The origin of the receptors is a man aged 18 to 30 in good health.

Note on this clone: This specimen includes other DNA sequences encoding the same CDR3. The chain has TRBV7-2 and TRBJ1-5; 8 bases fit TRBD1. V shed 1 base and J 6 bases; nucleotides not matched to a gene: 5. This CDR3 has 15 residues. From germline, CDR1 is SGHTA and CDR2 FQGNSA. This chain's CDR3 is CASSLVQGAGQPQHF. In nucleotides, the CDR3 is TGTGCCAGCAGCTTAGTCCAGGGGGCGGGTCAGCCCCAGCATTTT.

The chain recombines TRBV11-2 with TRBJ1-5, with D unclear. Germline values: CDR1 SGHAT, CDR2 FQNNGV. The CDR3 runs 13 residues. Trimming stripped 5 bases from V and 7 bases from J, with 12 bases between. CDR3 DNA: TGTGCCAGCAGCCGCGGGATGGGACAGCCCCAGCATTTT. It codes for CASSRGMGQPQHF.

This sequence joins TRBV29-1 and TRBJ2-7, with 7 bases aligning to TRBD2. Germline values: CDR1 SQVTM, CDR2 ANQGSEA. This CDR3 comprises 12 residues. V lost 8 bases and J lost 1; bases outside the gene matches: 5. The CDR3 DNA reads TGCAGCACCTCTAGCGGTTCCTACGAGCAGTACTTC. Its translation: CSTSSGSYEQYF.

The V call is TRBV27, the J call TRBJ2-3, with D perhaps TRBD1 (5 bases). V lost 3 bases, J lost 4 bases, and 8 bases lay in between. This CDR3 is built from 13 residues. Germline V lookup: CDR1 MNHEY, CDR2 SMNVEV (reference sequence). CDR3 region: CASSFVRADTQYF. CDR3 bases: TGTGCCAGCAGTTTCGTCAGGGCAGATACGCAGTATTTT.

The CDR3 DNA is TGCGCCAGCAGCACGGGCGGCCAGGCCTCCTACGAGCAGTACTTC. Its translation is CASSTGGQASYEQYF. The chain combines TRBV5-1 with TRBJ2-7; D is undetermined. The CDR3 runs to 15 residues. Trimming took 4 bases from V and 0 from J, leaving 14 bases between them. Germline V CDR1 and CDR2: SGHRS, YFSETQ.

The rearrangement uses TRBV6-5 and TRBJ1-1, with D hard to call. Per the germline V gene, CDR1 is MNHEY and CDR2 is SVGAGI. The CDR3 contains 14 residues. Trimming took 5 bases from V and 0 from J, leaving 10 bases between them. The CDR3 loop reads CASSLTTVNTEAFF. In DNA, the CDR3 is TGTGCCAGCAGTCTGACCACAGTGAACACTGAAGCTTTCTTT.

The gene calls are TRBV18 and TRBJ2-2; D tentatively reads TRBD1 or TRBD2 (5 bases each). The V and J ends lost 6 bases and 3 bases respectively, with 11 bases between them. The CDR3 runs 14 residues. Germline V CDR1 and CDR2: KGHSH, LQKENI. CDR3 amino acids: CASSGTKDTGELFF. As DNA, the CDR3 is TGTGCCAGCTCCGGGACGAAGGACACCGGGGAGCTGTTTTTT.

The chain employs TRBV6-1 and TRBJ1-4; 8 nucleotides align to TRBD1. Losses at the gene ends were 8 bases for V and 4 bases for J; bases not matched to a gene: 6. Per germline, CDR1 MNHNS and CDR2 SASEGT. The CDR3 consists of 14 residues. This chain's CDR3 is CASSAGGNNEKLFF. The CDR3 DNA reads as TGTGCCAGCTCAGCAGGGGGCAATAATGAAAAACTGTTTTTT.

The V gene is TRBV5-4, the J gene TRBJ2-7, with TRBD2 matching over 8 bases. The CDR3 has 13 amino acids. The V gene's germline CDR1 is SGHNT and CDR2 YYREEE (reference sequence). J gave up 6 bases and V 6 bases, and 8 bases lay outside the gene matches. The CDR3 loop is CASTYGGAGEQYF. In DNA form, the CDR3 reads TGTGCCAGCACATACGGGGGGGCGGGCGAGCAGTACTTC.

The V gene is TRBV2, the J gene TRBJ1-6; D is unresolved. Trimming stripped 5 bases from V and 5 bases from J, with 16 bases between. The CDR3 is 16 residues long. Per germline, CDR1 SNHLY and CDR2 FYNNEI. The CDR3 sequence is CASSRVRVGDNSPLHF. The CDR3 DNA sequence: TGTGCCAGCAGTAGGGTCCGGGTCGGAGATAATTCACCCCTCCACTTT.

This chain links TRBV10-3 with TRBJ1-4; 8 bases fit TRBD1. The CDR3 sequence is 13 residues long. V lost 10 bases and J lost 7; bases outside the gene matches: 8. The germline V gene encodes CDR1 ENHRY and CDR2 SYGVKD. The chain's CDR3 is CASRQGISEKLFF. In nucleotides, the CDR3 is TGTGCCAGCCGACAGGGGATTTCTGAAAAACTGTTTTTT.

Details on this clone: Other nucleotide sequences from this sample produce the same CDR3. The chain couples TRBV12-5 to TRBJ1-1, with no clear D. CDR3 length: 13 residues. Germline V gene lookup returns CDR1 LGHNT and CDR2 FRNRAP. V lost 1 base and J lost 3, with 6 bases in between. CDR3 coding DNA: TGTGCTAGTGGTTTGGACGGCTACACTGAAGCTTTCTTT. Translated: CASGLDGYTEAFF.

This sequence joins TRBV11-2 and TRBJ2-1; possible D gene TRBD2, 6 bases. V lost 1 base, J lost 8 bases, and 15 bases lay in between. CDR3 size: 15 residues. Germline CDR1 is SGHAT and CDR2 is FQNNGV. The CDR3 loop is CASSLVGGPIDEQFF. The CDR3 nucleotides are TGTGCCAGCAGCTTAGTCGGAGGGCCGATCGATGAGCAGTTCTTC.

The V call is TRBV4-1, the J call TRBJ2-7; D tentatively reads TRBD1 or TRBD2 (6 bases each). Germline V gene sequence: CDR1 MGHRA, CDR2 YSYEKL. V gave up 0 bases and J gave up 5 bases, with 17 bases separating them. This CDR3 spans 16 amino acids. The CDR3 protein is CASSQDQGGLLNEQYF. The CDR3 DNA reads TGCGCCAGCAGCCAAGATCAAGGGGGGCTTTTGAACGAGCAGTACTTC.

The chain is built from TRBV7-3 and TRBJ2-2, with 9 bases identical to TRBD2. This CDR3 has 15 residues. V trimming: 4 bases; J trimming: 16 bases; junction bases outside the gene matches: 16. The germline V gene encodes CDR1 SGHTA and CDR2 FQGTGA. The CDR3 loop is CASSSHAGGATPPFF. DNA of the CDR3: TGTGCCAGCAGCTCCCATGCGGGGGGGGCCACCCCGCCGTTTTTT.

CDR3 sequence reads: CASSSGTGPYEQYF. The CDR3 region has the DNA TGTGCCAGCAGCTCCGGGACAGGGCCATACGAGCAGTACTTC. The genes are TRBV7-2 and TRBJ2-5, with 9 bases fitting TRBD1. TRBJ2-7 matches the DNA end more closely, so the J call is doubtful. Germline V gives CDR1 SGHTA, CDR2 FQGNSA. This CDR3 has 14 residues.

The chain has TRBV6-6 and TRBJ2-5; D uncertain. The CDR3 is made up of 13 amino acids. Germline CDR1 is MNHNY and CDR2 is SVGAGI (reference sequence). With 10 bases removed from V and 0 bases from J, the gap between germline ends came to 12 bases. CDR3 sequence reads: CATSTLYQETQYF. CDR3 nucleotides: TGTGCCACCTCGACCCTCTACCAAGAGACCCAGTACTTC.

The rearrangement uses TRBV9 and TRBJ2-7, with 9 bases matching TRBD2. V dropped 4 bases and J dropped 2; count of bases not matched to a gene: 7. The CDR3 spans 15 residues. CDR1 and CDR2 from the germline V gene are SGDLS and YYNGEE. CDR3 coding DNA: TGTGCCAGCAGCCCTCAAGCGGGAGGACCCTACGAGCAGTACTTC. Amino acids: CASSPQAGGPYEQYF.

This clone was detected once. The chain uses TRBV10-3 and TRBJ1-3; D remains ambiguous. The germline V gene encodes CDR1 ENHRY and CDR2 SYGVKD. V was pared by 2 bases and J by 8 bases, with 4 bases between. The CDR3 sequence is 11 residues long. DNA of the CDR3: TGTGCCATCAGTGAGGCATACACCATATATTTT. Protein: CAISEAYTIYF.

The CDR3 sequence is CASSDLAYEQYF. The CDR3 region has the DNA TGTGCCAGCAGTGACCTCGCCTACGAGCAGTACTTC. The chain combines TRBV6-1 with TRBJ2-7; D is undetermined. The CDR3 consists of 12 residues. Germline V CDR1 and CDR2: MNHNS, SASEGT. The ends were cut back, 3 bases at V and 2 bases at J, with 5 bases in the middle.

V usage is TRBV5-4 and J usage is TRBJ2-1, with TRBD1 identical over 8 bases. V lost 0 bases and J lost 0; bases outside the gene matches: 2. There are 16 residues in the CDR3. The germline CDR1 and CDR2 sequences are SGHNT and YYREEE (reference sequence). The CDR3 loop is CASSLAQGASYNEQFF. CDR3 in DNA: TGTGCCAGCAGCTTGGCCCAGGGGGCCTCCTACAATGAGCAGTTCTTC.

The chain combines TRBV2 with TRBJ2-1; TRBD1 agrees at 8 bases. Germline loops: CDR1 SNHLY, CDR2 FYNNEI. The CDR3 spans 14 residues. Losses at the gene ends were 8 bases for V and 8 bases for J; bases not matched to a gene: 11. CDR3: CASGLEAGGHEQFF. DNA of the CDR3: TGTGCCAGCGGACTCGAGGCAGGGGGCCATGAGCAGTTCTTC.

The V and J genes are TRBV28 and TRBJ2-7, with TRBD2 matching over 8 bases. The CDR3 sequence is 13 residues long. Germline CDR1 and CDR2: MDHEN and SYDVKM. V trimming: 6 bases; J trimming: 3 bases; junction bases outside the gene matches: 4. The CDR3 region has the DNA TGTGCCAGCAGGCCGCGGGGGGTCTACGAGCAGTACTTC. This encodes CASRPRGVYEQYF. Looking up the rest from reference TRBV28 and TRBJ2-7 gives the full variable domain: DVKVTQSSRYLVKRTGEKVFLECVQDMDHENMFWYRQDPGLGLRLIYFSYDVKMKEKGDIPEGYSVSREKKERFSLILESASTNQTSMYLCASRPRGVYEQYFGPGTRLTVT.

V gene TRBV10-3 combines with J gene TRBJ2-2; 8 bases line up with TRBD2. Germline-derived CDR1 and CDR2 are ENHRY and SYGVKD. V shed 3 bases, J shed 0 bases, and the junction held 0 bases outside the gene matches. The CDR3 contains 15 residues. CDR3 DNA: TGTGCCATCAGTGAACTAGCGGCGAACACCGGGGAGCTGTTTTTT. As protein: CAISELAANTGELFF.

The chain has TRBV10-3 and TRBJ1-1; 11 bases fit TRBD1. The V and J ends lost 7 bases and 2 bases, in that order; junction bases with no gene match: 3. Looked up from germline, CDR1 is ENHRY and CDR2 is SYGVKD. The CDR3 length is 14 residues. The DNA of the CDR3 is TGTGCCATCACAGGACAGGGGGCCAACACTGAAGCTTTCTTT. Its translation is CAITGQGANTEAFF.

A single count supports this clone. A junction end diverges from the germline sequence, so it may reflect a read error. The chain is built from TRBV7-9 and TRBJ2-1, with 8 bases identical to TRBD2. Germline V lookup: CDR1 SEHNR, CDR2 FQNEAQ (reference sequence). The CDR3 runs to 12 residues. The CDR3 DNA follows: TGTGCCAGCAGCGGGGCGGGACTAGGAGTTCTCTTC. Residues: CASSGAGLGVLF.

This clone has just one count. The CDR3 DNA reads TGTGCCTGGAGTGTACTCCAGTCGACTGAAGCTTTCTTT. Its protein product is CAWSVLQSTEAFF. The V call is TRBV30, the J call TRBJ1-1; D is unclear. The V end lost 0 bases, the J end lost 5 bases, and 10 bases lay between the germline ends. Germline lookup yields CDR1 GTSNPN and CDR2 SVGIG (reference sequence). The length of the CDR3 is 13 residues.

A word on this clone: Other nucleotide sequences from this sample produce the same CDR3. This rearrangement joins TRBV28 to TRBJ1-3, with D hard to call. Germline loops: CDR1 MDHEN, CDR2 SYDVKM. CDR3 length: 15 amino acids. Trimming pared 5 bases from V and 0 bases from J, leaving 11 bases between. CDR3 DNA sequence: TGTGCCAGCAGTAGAGGAGACAACTCTGGAAACACCATATATTTT. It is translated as CASSRGDNSGNTIYF. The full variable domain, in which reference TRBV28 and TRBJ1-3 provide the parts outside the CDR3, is DVKVTQSSRYLVKRTGEKVFLECVQDMDHENMFWYRQDPGLGLRLIYFSYDVKMKEKGDIPEGYSVSREKKERFSLILESASTNQTSMYLCASSRGDNSGNTIYFGEGSWLTVV.

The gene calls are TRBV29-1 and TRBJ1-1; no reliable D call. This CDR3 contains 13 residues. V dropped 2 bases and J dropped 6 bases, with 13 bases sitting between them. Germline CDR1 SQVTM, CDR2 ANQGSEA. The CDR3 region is CSVERRQSAEAFF. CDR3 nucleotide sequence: TGCAGCGTTGAACGCAGGCAGAGTGCTGAAGCTTTCTTT.

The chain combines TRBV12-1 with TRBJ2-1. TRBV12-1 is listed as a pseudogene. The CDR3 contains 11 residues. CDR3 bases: TGTGCCAGCAGCTTTTTTAATGAGCAGTTCTTC. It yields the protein CASSFFNEQFF.

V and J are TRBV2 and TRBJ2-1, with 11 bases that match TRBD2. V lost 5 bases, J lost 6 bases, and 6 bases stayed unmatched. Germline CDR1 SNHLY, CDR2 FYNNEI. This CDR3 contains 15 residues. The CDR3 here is CASSLAGGPFNEQFF. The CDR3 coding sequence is TGTGCCAGCAGTTTAGCGGGAGGGCCTTTCAATGAGCAGTTCTTC.

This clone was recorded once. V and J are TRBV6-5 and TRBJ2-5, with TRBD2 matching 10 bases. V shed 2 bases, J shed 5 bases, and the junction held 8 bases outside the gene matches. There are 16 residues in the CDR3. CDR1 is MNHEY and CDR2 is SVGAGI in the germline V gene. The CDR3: CASSYGLAGVLETQYF. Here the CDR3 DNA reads TGTGCCAGCAGTTACGGGCTAGCGGGAGTCCTTGAGACCCAGTACTTC.